Below, 23 T cell receptor beta chains from the same sample are listed, as sequenced in a study of Ad26.COV2.S vaccination and SARS-CoV-2 variants. As for treatment: roughly 18 received Ad26.COV2.S at low or high dose, single or two shots; 5 received placebo; per-sample allocation not given. Day 63 following the first vaccine or placebo injection was when the samples were taken. Data came from immunoSEQ multiplex PCR; TCRdb stores just in-frame clones and leaves some out. The sample includes about 350,000 clones, approximately 86% of them seen just once. The sample was peripheral blood, taken in a trial of Ad26.COV2.S vaccine versus placebo. Receptors were obtained from a person between 18 and 60 years old who received the Ad26.COV2.S COVID-19 vaccine or a placebo.

The rearrangement uses TRBV5-4 and TRBJ1-4; tentatively, D is TRBD1 (5 bases). This CDR3 comprises 14 residues. V was cut by 1 base and J by 6 bases, with 10 bases left in between. CDR1 and CDR2 from the germline V gene are SGHNT and YYREEE (reference sequence). The chain's CDR3 is CASSLQGPDEKLFF. The CDR3 DNA sequence: TGTGCCAGCAGCTTGCAGGGCCCAGATGAAAAACTGTTTTTT.

This sequence joins TRBV6-5 and TRBJ2-2; TRBD2 matches 8 bases. In germline, CDR1 is MNHEY, CDR2 SVGAGI. V trimming: 7 bases; J trimming: 6 bases; junction bases outside the gene matches: 7. The CDR3 totals 14 residues. The CDR3 bases are TGTGCCAGCACCCAAAGCGGGAGACCCGGGGAGCTGTTTTTT. It encodes CASTQSGRPGELFF.

For the CDR3, the DNA is TGTGCCAGCAGCGCCGGGGACAGTTCCTACGAGCAGTACTTC. It yields the protein CASSAGDSSYEQYF. The chain has TRBV9 and TRBJ2-7; 7 nucleotides line up with TRBD1. The junction had 4 bases not matched to a gene; V was cut back by 3 bases and J by 1 base. This CDR3 spans 14 amino acids. Looked up from germline, CDR1 is SGDLS and CDR2 is YYNGEE.

This clone was counted once. The V call is TRBV28, the J call TRBJ1-2, with D possibly being TRBD1 (6 bases). V was pared by 8 bases and J by 4 bases, with 8 bases between. This CDR3 spans 11 amino acids. Per the germline V gene, CDR1 is MDHEN and CDR2 is SYDVKM. CDR3 bases: TGTGCCAGCGGACAGTCCTATGGCTACACCTTC. Encoded protein: CASGQSYGYTF.

The CDR3 nucleotides read TGTGCCAGCAGCAAAGGGAGACTAGGCACAGATACGCAGTATTTT. Its protein is CASSKGRLGTDTQYF. The rearrangement uses TRBV21-1 and TRBJ2-3; TRBD2 reflects the table's D call only, with no check against the DNA. TRBV21-1 is flagged as a pseudogene. The CDR3 consists of 15 residues.

The V call is TRBV2, the J call TRBJ1-1; 9 bases fit TRBD1. Germline loops: CDR1 SNHLY, CDR2 FYNNEI. V shed 7 bases and J 0 bases; nucleotides not matched to a gene: 3. This CDR3 region has 14 residues. CDR3 bases: TGTGCCAGCAACAGACAGGGGGTGAACACTGAAGCTTTCTTT. Amino acids: CASNRQGVNTEAFF.

The rearrangement joins TRBV18 to TRBJ2-1; 9 bases are shared with TRBD2. J lost 7 bases, V lost 2 bases, and 9 bases had no gene match. The CDR3 runs to 16 residues. Germline V lookup: CDR1 KGHSH, CDR2 LQKENI. In nucleotides, the CDR3 is TGTGCCAGCTCACCATCAGCGGGAGGCCGGGGGAATGAGCAGTTCTTC. Translating gives CASSPSAGGRGNEQFF. Full variable domain (outside the CDR3, taken from reference TRBV18 and TRBJ2-1): NAGVMQNPRHLVRRRGQEARLRCSPMKGHSHVYWYRQLPEEGLKFMVYLQKENIIDESGMPKERFSAEFPKEGPSILRIQQVVRGDSAAYFCASSPSAGGRGNEQFFGPGTRLTVL.

As regards this clone: This same CDR3 is encoded by further DNA sequences in the sample. The CDR3, as DNA: TGTGCCAGCAGCTTAGGACTGAACTATGGCTACACCTTC. Its translation is CASSLGLNYGYTF. V and J are TRBV7-2 and TRBJ1-2; D gene ambiguous. Trimming pared 1 base from V and 2 bases from J, leaving 5 bases between. Germline V gene lookup returns CDR1 SGHTA and CDR2 FQGNSA. This CDR3 region has 13 residues.

The chain combines TRBV28 with TRBJ1-1, with D possibly matching TRBD1 (5 bases). V lost 4 bases to trimming and J lost 0 bases, with 12 bases between them. The germline gives CDR1 MDHEN, CDR2 SYDVKM. This CDR3 is 15 amino acids long. The DNA of the CDR3 is TGTGCCAGCAGTTACGACGGGGACTTGAACACTGAAGCTTTCTTT. Encoded protein: CASSYDGDLNTEAFF.

The chain joins TRBV9 to TRBJ2-2, with 7 positions matching TRBD1. The CDR3 runs to 18 residues. V shed 3 bases, J shed 6 bases, and the junction held 17 bases outside the gene matches. CDR1 is SGDLS, CDR2 YYNGEE, per germline. CDR3 loop: CASSARSRDSRSPGELFF. The DNA for the CDR3 is TGTGCCAGCAGCGCCCGTTCACGGGACAGCCGATCCCCCGGGGAGCTGTTTTTT.

Only a few counts were recorded for this clone. V usage is TRBV27 and J usage is TRBJ1-3; possibly TRBD1 for D (6 bases). Per the germline V gene, CDR1 is MNHEY and CDR2 is SMNVEV (reference sequence). Deletions cut 3 bases from V and 0 bases from J, with 21 bases between. The CDR3 has 19 residues. The CDR3 nucleotides read TGTGCCAGCAGTTTTACCCTCCCCGGACAGAGAAACTCTGGAAACACCATATATTTT. Translating gives CASSFTLPGQRNSGNTIYF.

The chain is built from TRBV6-2 or TRBV6-3 and TRBJ1-4; weak D call: TRBD1 (6 bases). The CDR3 is made up of 18 amino acids. Germline CDR1 and CDR2: MNHEY and SVGEGT. The V gene lost 2 bases and the J gene lost 0 bases, with 16 bases spanning the gap. In nucleotides, the CDR3 is TGTGCCAGCAGTTACGGGGCAGGGGTCAACCCAACTAATGAAAAACTGTTTTTT. This encodes CASSYGAGVNPTNEKLFF.

The chain has TRBV28 and TRBJ2-5, with 9 bases lining up with TRBD1. Germline V lookup: CDR1 MDHEN, CDR2 SYDVKM. With 6 bases clipped from V and 4 bases from J, the junction kept 3 bases outside the gene matches. This CDR3 has 13 amino acids. CDR3 loop: CASRTTGGETQYF. As DNA, the CDR3 is TGTGCCAGCAGAACGACAGGGGGAGAGACCCAGTACTTC.

The chain carries TRBV10-1 and TRBJ2-3; D unclear. CDR1 and CDR2 from the germline V gene are WNHNN and SYGVQD (reference sequence). Trimming cost V 2 bases and J 2 bases, with 8 bases left between them. This CDR3 region has 14 residues. The CDR3: CASSEPGYTDTQYF. CDR3 DNA sequence: TGCGCCAGCAGTGAGCCCGGTTACACAGATACGCAGTATTTT.

This chain connects TRBV25-1 to TRBJ2-7; 9 nucleotides match TRBD1. J gave up 5 bases and V 1 base, and 6 bases lay outside the gene matches. This CDR3 has 15 amino acids. Germline V gene lookup returns CDR1 MGHDK and CDR2 SYGVNS. The CDR3 protein is CASSELRTGVHEQYF. In nucleotides, the CDR3 is TGTGCCAGCAGTGAATTACGGACAGGGGTCCACGAGCAGTACTTC.

The chain has TRBV5-6 and TRBJ2-6; no reliable D call. The CDR3 covers 13 residues. V was cut by 0 bases and J by 2 bases, with 0 bases left in between. CDR1 is SGHDT and CDR2 is YYEEEE in the germline V gene. This chain's CDR3 is CASSLAGANVLTF. The CDR3 nucleotides read TGTGCCAGCAGCTTGGCTGGGGCCAACGTCCTGACTTTC.

The rearrangement links TRBV6-1 to TRBJ2-7, with 7 positions matching TRBD2. Germline CDR1 and CDR2: MNHNS and SASEGT. The CDR3 is made up of 14 amino acids. After removal of 3 bases from V and 4 bases from J, the junction contained 6 bases not matched to a gene. CDR3 loop: CASSEGGWKYEQYF. The CDR3 DNA reads TGTGCCAGCAGTGAGGGGGGGTGGAAGTACGAGCAGTACTTC.

V gene TRBV23-1 combines with J gene TRBJ1-3; TRBD1 matches at 8 bases. TRBV23-1 is marked as an open reading frame, function uncertain. Trimming took 7 bases from V and 8 from J; bases not matched to a gene: 16. The length of the CDR3 is 16 residues. The CDR3 sequence: CASTPFPGQEEDTIYF. The CDR3 bases are TGCGCCAGCACCCCCTTTCCGGGACAGGAGGAAGACACCATATATTTT.

The chain recombines TRBV2 with TRBJ1-3; no definite D call. The CDR3 loop spans 13 amino acids. Trimming took off 9 bases at V and 4 bases at J, with 13 bases between the two ends. Germline lookup yields CDR1 SNHLY and CDR2 FYNNEI. CDR3 DNA sequence: TGTGCCAGTCGACCCGGGATCGGAAACACCATATATTTT. Its protein product is CASRPGIGNTIYF.

This chain links TRBV6-6 with TRBJ1-5; D is uncertain. The CDR3 has 12 residues. The V gene lost 6 bases and the J gene lost 5 bases, with 8 bases spanning the gap. Germline loops: CDR1 MNHNY, CDR2 SVGAGI (reference sequence). CDR3 bases: TGTGCCAGCAGGAAAATGGATCAGCCCCAGCATTTT. Translated, it gives CASRKMDQPQHF.

This clone was observed once. The chain joins TRBV6-2 or TRBV6-3 to TRBJ1-2; 8 bases are a match to TRBD1. This CDR3 spans 15 amino acids. V lost 6 bases to trimming and J lost 4 bases; unmatched junction nucleotides: 10. Germline loops: CDR1 MNHEY, CDR2 SVGEGT. CDR3 loop: CASSQPGTGIYGYTF. The CDR3 DNA is TGTGCCAGCAGCCAGCCCGGGACAGGAATCTATGGCTACACCTTC.

V is TRBV12-3 or TRBV12-4 and J is TRBJ2-1; D call uncertain. Trimming took off 7 bases at V and 4 bases at J, with 8 bases between the two ends. The CDR3 has 12 residues. CDR3 loop: CASTPDYNEQFF. CDR3 sequence (DNA): TGTGCCAGCACCCCTGATTACAATGAGCAGTTCTTC.

The chain uses TRBV7-2 and TRBJ2-7; perhaps TRBD1 as D (5 bases). The CDR3 length is 15 residues. With 1 base removed from V and 1 base from J, the gap between germline ends came to 11 bases. Germline CDR1 reads SGHTA; CDR2 reads FQGNSA. The CDR3: CASSLDFSGSYEQYF. CDR3 sequence (DNA): TGTGCCAGCAGCTTAGATTTCTCAGGGTCCTACGAGCAGTACTTC.